This T cell receptor beta chain was sequenced for a study of control samples from healthy donors and cancer patients. The protocol was immunoSEQ multiplex PCR, while the TCRdb copy is restricted to in-frame clones and leaves out a portion. The data contain about 110,000 clones, around four fifths of them singletons. The CDR3 spans 18 residues. V gave up 5 bases and J gave up 1 base; unmatched junction bases: 17. Per germline, CDR1 MDHEN and CDR2 SYDVKM. The TCR originated in a man younger than 35 in good health. Sequencing was performed on blood. The V call is TRBV28, the J call TRBJ2-7, with 7 bases lining up with TRBD2. The CDR3 reads CASSHDRGGAFRSYEQYF. CDR3 DNA: TGTGCCAGCAGTCACGATAGGGGAGGGGCGTTCCGATCCTACGAGCAGTACTTC.